This TCR beta chain originates from a study of blood T cell repertoires in COVID-19. The germline V gene has CDR1 MDHEN and CDR2 SYDVKM. The CDR3 is made up of 14 amino acids. V lost 3 bases and J lost 3; bases outside the gene matches: 4. Sequencing was performed with immunoSEQ multiplex PCR; in TCRdb, only in-frame clones are kept and a portion is missing. Among more than 300,000 clones listed, under 95% were seen once. The sample was PBMCs or T cells enriched from blood (not recorded which). The V and J genes are TRBV28 and TRBJ2-7, with 8 bases that match TRBD1. This receptor was taken from a woman aged 30 to 39 who had recovered from COVID-19. The CDR3 DNA reads TGTGCCAGCAGTTTTGGGGACAGGCTCTACGAGCAGTACTTC. It codes for CASSFGDRLYEQYF.